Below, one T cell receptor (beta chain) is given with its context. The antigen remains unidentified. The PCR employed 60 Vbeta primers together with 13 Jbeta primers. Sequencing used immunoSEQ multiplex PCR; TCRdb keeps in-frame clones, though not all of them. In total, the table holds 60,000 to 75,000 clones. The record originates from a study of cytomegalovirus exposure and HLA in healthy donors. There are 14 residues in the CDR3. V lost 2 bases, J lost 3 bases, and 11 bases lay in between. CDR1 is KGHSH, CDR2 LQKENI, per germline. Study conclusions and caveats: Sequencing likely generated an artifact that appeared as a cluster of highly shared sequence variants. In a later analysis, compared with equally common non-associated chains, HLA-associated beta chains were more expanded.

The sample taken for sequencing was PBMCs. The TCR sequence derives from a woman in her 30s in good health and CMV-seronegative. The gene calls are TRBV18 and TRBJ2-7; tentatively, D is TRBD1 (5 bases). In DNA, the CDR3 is TGTGCCAGCTCACCAGGCAGGGTGGACTACGAGCAGTACTTC. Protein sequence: CASSPGRVDYEQYF.